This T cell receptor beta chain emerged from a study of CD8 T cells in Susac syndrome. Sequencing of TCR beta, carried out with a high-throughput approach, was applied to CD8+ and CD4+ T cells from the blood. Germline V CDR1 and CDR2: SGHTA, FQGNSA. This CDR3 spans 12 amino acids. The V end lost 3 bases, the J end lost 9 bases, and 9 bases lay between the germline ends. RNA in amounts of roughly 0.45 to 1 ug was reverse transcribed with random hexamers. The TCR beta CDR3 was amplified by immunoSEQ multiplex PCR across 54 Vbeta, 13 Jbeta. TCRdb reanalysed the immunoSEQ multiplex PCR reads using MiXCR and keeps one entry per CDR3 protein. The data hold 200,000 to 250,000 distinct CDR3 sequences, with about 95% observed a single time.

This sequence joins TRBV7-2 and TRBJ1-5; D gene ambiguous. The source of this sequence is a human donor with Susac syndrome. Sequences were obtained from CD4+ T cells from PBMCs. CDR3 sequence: CASSFAQRPQHF. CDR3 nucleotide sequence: TGTGCCAGCAGCTTCGCCCAAAGGCCCCAGCATTTT.